This T cell receptor beta chain was recorded in a study of technical replicates of blood from several donors. The data were produced by immunoSEQ multiplex PCR, yet TCRdb's version contains in-frame clones alone and is incomplete. This sample carries approximately 76,000 clones, around nine tenths of them seen once, and the ten largest clones take 0.25%. Input material: T cells isolated from PBMCs. This TCR came from a human donor in good health.

The CDR3 sequence: CASSFPDREKETQYF. CDR3 DNA sequence: TGTGCCAGCAGCTTCCCGGACAGGGAAAAAGAGACCCAGTACTTC. V usage is TRBV7-9 and J usage is TRBJ2-5; TRBD1 matches 8 bases. Germline V gives CDR1 SEHNR, CDR2 FQNEAQ (reference sequence). The CDR3 loop spans 15 amino acids. Trimming removed 3 bases from V and 3 bases from J; junction bases left unmatched: 6. The whole variable domain, remainder taken from reference TRBV7-9 and TRBJ2-5, is DTGVSQNPRHKITKRGQNVTFRCDPISEHNRLYWYRQTLGQGPEFLTYFQNEAQLEKSRLLSDRFSAERPKGSFSTLEIQRTEQGDSAMYLCASSFPDREKETQYFGPGTRLLVL.